The text below deals with one T cell receptor beta chain. Its antigen is currently unknown. V was clipped by 2 bases and J by 3 bases, with 8 bases between them. In germline, CDR1 is SEHNR, CDR2 FQNEAQ (reference sequence). This CDR3 is 13 amino acids long. The data originate from a study of beta chain features in type 1 diabetes. The overall study: Cell yields, age and gender were similar between patients and healthy donors.

The sequenced template was cDNA made from the entire isolated RNA. The assay was immunoSEQ multiplex PCR, and TCRdb's table has in-frame clones only and misses some. Seen here are about 290,000 clones, around 7.3% observed once, and the top ten hold roughly 1%. General observations from the study: Shorter TCRB CDR3s, moderately but significantly so, were found in Type 1 diabetes patients in all four CD4+ subsets. Within the patient group, naive, central memory and Treg TCRB repertoires appeared more similar to each other than within healthy donors.

The V gene is TRBV7-9, the J gene TRBJ2-7, with D unclear. This receptor was obtained from a woman younger than 35 in good health. The sample taken for sequencing was central memory CD4+ T cells from blood. The CDR3 loop is CASSLMAFYEQYF. As DNA, the CDR3 is TGTGCCAGCAGCTTAATGGCTTTCTACGAGCAGTACTTC.